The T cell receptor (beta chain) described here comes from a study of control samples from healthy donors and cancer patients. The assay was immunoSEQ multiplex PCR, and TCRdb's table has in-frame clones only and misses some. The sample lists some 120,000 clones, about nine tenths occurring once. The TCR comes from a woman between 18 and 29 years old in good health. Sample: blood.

CDR3 nucleotides: TGTGCCAGCAGTACTTTACAGTACTATGGCTACACCTTC. This encodes CASSTLQYYGYTF. The rearrangement links TRBV2 to TRBJ1-2, with unresolved D. Germline CDR1 SNHLY, CDR2 FYNNEI. There are 13 residues in the CDR3. Trimming stripped 5 bases from V and 3 bases from J, with 10 bases between.